The 27 T cell receptor beta chains in this list originate from one sample, sequenced in a study of T cell responses to AZD1222 COVID-19 vaccine. The table came from immunoSEQ multiplex PCR; TCRdb's copy has only in-frame clones and leaves some out. This table holds more than 80,000 clones, approximately 87% found once. This sample comprised peripheral blood, obtained on day 0 of AZD1222 vaccination. The receptors were gathered from an adult in good health.

The chain joins TRBV7-6 to TRBJ2-3, with unresolved D. This CDR3 spans 15 amino acids. CDR1 is SGHVS and CDR2 is FNYEAQ in the germline V gene. V was pared by 3 bases and J by 4 bases, with 14 bases between. The CDR3 loop is CASSFDSLKPDTQYF. As DNA, the CDR3 is TGTGCCAGCAGCTTCGACTCCCTAAAGCCAGATACGCAGTATTTT.

CDR3 protein: CASSKQGGGMNTEAFF. DNA for the CDR3: TGTGCCAGCAGCAAGCAAGGAGGGGGAATGAACACTGAAGCTTTCTTT. The rearrangement joins TRBV3-1 (or the pseudogene TRBV3-2) to TRBJ1-1; tentative D call: TRBD1 (6 bases). Looked up from germline, CDR1 is LGHDT and CDR2 is YNNKEL (reference sequence). This CDR3 is 16 amino acids long. V was clipped by 5 bases and J by 0 bases, with 16 bases between them.

The chain couples TRBV7-2 to TRBJ2-7; D is perhaps TRBD2 (7 bases). Germline V CDR1 and CDR2: SGHTA, FQGNSA. The CDR3 consists of 17 residues. The germline V and J ends were trimmed by 8 bases and 4 bases, with 27 bases remaining between them. CDR3 coding DNA: TGTGCCAGCCGAAAACTTGGGGGGGAACAGGACAGATACGAGCAGTACTTC. Translated: CASRKLGGEQDRYEQYF.

The V and J genes are TRBV4-1 and TRBJ1-5; D is unclear. V dropped 4 bases and J dropped 0 bases, with 16 bases sitting between them. The CDR3 extends over 17 amino acids. The germline gives CDR1 MGHRA, CDR2 YSYEKL. CDR3 DNA sequence: TGCGCCAGCAGCCCAGGTCTTGCGGAATATAGCAATCAGCCCCAGCATTTT. Encoded protein: CASSPGLAEYSNQPQHF.

The table lists this clone with a few counts. The chain links TRBV5-8 to TRBJ1-2; weak D call: TRBD1 (5 bases). The germline V gene encodes CDR1 SGHTS and CDR2 YDEGEE. The V gene lost 0 bases and the J gene lost 9 bases, with 12 bases spanning the gap. The CDR3 extends over 13 amino acids. The CDR3 loop reads CASSLAPGWSYTF. In DNA form, the CDR3 reads TGTGCCAGCAGCTTGGCGCCAGGGTGGAGCTACACCTTC.

V gene TRBV5-1 combines with J gene TRBJ2-7; 8 bases are shared with TRBD2. Germline CDR1 and CDR2: SGHRS and YFSETQ. V lost 5 bases, J lost 2 bases, and 9 bases stayed unmatched. This CDR3 region has 15 residues. The DNA for the CDR3 is TGCGCCAGCAGATACCGGGAACTAGCGGCCTACGAGCAGTACTTC. Translation: CASRYRELAAYEQYF. Full variable domain (remainder filled in from reference TRBV5-1 and TRBJ2-7): KAGVTQTPRYLIKTRGQQVTLSCSPISGHRSVSWYQQTPGQGLQFLFEYFSETQRNKGNFPGRFSGRQFSNSRSEMNVSTLELGDSALYLCASRYRELAAYEQYFGPGTRLTVT.

V gene TRBV24-1 combines with J gene TRBJ2-2; no reliable D call. The CDR3 loop spans 16 amino acids. Germline V CDR1 and CDR2: KGHDR, SFDVKD. The ends were cut back, 7 bases at V and 4 bases at J, with 18 bases in the middle. CDR3 nucleotides: TGTGCCACCAGAGAGCGTGGAACCCGAGGCACCGGGGAGCTGTTTTTT. It specifies CATRERGTRGTGELFF.

This clone has just one count. This chain links TRBV4-3 with TRBJ1-4; 7 bases agree with TRBD1. V was clipped by 4 bases and J by 7 bases; unmatched bases: 9. Germline assignment: CDR1 LGHNA and CDR2 YSLEER. The CDR3 is made up of 15 amino acids. The CDR3 region is CASSPRHRGGEKLFF. For the CDR3, the DNA is TGCGCCAGCAGCCCTAGACACAGGGGAGGTGAAAAACTGTTTTTT.

The chain couples TRBV18 to TRBJ2-2, with TRBD1 identical over 9 bases. This CDR3 region has 17 residues. CDR1 and CDR2 (germline): KGHSH, LQKENI. V was pared by 3 bases and J by 5 bases, with 10 bases of the junction left unmatched. The CDR3 protein is CASSPLVPGQGTGELFF. CDR3 coding DNA: TGTGCCAGCTCACCCCTCGTCCCGGGACAGGGAACCGGGGAGCTGTTTTTT.

The J gene is TRBJ1-5, the V gene TRBV5-8; the D gene is possibly TRBD1 (6 bases). The CDR3 contains 15 residues. With 2 bases removed from V and 1 base from J, the gap between germline ends came to 10 bases. From germline, CDR1 is SGHTS and CDR2 YDEGEE. CDR3 sequence (DNA): TGTGCCAGCAGCTTCAATGGGGGCAGCAATCAGCCCCAGCATTTT. Translating it yields CASSFNGGSNQPQHF.

The chain is built from TRBV3-1 (or the pseudogene TRBV3-2) and TRBJ2-4; no definite D call. Germline V gene lookup returns CDR1 LGHDT and CDR2 YNNKEL (reference sequence). The CDR3 length is 18 residues. V shed 4 bases and J shed 0 bases, with 19 bases lying between them. CDR3: CASSRTARPTLAKNIQYF. CDR3 DNA sequence: TGTGCCAGCAGCCGAACAGCAAGGCCTACGCTAGCCAAAAACATTCAGTACTTC.

Remarks on this clone: This could be a read error, since a much larger clone is one nucleotide away. This sequence joins TRBV18 and TRBJ2-7; 7 positions match TRBD1. Germline CDR1 KGHSH, CDR2 LQKENI. This CDR3 has 16 amino acids. V gave up 1 base and J gave up 0 bases; unmatched junction bases: 6. The CDR3 loop reads CASSPQGTEGSYEQYF. In nucleotides, the CDR3 is TGTGCCAGCTCACCACAGGGGACAGAGGGCTCCTACGAGCAGTACTTC.

V usage is TRBV5-1 and J usage is TRBJ2-7; 7 nucleotides agree with TRBD1. V lost 4 bases to trimming and J lost 5 bases; unmatched junction nucleotides: 12. In germline, CDR1 is SGHRS, CDR2 YFSETQ. This CDR3 contains 15 residues. The CDR3 DNA reads as TGCGCCAGCAGCGCTGTCTCCGGGACAGACCACGAGCAGTACTTC. Translation: CASSAVSGTDHEQYF.

This chain joins TRBV5-1 and TRBJ2-3; 11 bases line up with TRBD2. Trimming at V came to 3 bases and at J to 5 bases, leaving 11 bases not matched to a gene. Germline V gene sequence: CDR1 SGHRS, CDR2 YFSETQ. The CDR3 totals 17 residues. CDR3 bases: TGCGCCAGCAGCTCCAGTAGCGGGAGGGCCCCCCGAGATACGCAGTATTTT. This sequence encodes CASSSSSGRAPRDTQYF.

V gene TRBV19 combines with J gene TRBJ1-6; D remains ambiguous. This CDR3 has 15 amino acids. The germline V and J ends were trimmed by 5 bases and 10 bases, with 18 bases remaining between them. Germline-derived CDR1 and CDR2 are LNHDA and SQIVND (reference sequence). The CDR3 sequence is CASSPARERASPLHF. In nucleotides, the CDR3 is TGTGCCAGTAGTCCCGCGAGGGAAAGGGCCTCACCCCTCCACTTT. Full variable domain (remainder filled in from reference TRBV19 and TRBJ1-6): DGGITQSPKYLFRKEGQNVTLSCEQNLNHDAMYWYRQDPGQGLRLIYYSQIVNDFQKGDIAEGYSVSREKKESFPLTVTSAQKNPTAFYLCASSPARERASPLHFGNGTRLTVT.

The rearrangement links TRBV2 to TRBJ2-3; TRBD2 aligns across 8 bases. Germline-derived CDR1 and CDR2 are SNHLY and FYNNEI. V was pared by 8 bases and J by 4 bases, with 2 bases of the junction left unmatched. CDR3 size: 12 residues. CDR3 in DNA: TGTGCCAGCCAGCGGGAGTCAGATACGCAGTATTTT. Translating gives CASQRESDTQYF.

V usage is TRBV28 and J usage is TRBJ2-3; the match to TRBD2 covers 11 bases. The germline V gene has CDR1 MDHEN and CDR2 SYDVKM. The V and J ends lost 4 bases and 2 bases, in that order; junction bases with no gene match: 2. This CDR3 is 15 amino acids long. The CDR3 coding sequence is TGTGCCAGCAGTTCTAGCGGGAGGTCCACAGATACGCAGTATTTT. Translated, it gives CASSSSGRSTDTQYF.

This clone occurred a few times. The chain uses TRBV20-1 and TRBJ1-5; D call uncertain. The CDR3 covers 14 residues. The V end lost 3 bases, the J end lost 6 bases, and 15 bases lay between the germline ends. Germline CDR1 is DFQATT and CDR2 is SNEGSKA (reference sequence). The CDR3 bases are TGCAGTGCTAGTCGTGGCCTCCGGGGTCAGCCCCAGCATTTT. As protein: CSASRGLRGQPQHF.

The chain employs TRBV5-1 and TRBJ1-5, with D maybe TRBD1 (5 bases). Between the trimmed V and J ends, which lost 0 bases and 9 bases, there was a span of 10 bases. CDR1 is SGHRS, CDR2 YFSETQ, per germline. The CDR3 loop spans 13 amino acids. The CDR3 DNA reads as TGCGCCAGCAGCTTGGGGGACCAGGGGCCCCAGCATTTT. It is translated as CASSLGDQGPQHF.

V usage is TRBV7-8 and J usage is TRBJ1-2; D unresolved. The V and J ends lost 1 base and 4 bases respectively, with 7 bases between them. Germline assignment: CDR1 SGHVS and CDR2 FQNEAQ. This CDR3 region has 13 residues. CDR3 bases: TGTGCCAGCAGCTTAGGGGCAGGCTATGGCTACACCTTC. Translated: CASSLGAGYGYTF.

The rearrangement uses TRBV6-5 and TRBJ1-2; a possible D gene is TRBD1 (6 bases). This CDR3 region has 15 residues. CDR1 and CDR2 (germline): MNHEY, SVGAGI. V was pared by 2 bases and J by 4 bases, with 14 bases between. In DNA form, the CDR3 reads TGTGCCAGCAGTTACACACAGGGCGGTGGCTATGGCTACACCTTC. Amino acids: CASSYTQGGGYGYTF.

This chain uses TRBV7-8 with TRBJ2-7; a weak D match, TRBD1 (5 bases). CDR1 SGHVS and CDR2 FQNEAQ come from the germline V gene. Trimming shortened V by 1 base and J by 2 bases, and 12 bases separated the two germline ends. The CDR3 sequence is 15 residues long. CDR3 protein: CASSLVRQGPYEQYF. In DNA, the CDR3 is TGTGCCAGCAGCTTAGTAAGGCAGGGTCCCTACGAGCAGTACTTC.

The rearrangement links TRBV27 to TRBJ1-1; D may be TRBD1 (5 bases). CDR1 is MNHEY, CDR2 SMNVEV, per germline (reference sequence). Trimming cost V 2 bases and J 0 bases, with 10 bases left between them. The CDR3 totals 15 residues. CDR3 loop: CASSLLGQMNTEAFF. CDR3 bases: TGTGCCAGCAGTTTACTTGGACAAATGAACACTGAAGCTTTCTTT.

J is TRBJ2-7 and V is TRBV5-8, with 8 nucleotides matching TRBD1. The V and J ends lost 3 bases and 8 bases, in that order; junction bases with no gene match: 16. The CDR3 spans 16 residues. Germline assignment: CDR1 SGHTS and CDR2 YDEGEE. The CDR3: CASSSDLMRTGRKQYF. CDR3 DNA: TGTGCCAGCAGCTCCGACCTCATGCGGACAGGGAGGAAGCAGTACTTC. The entire variable domain, with the rest obtained from reference TRBV5-8 and TRBJ2-7, is as follows: EAGVTQSPTHLIKTRGQQATLRCSPISGHTSVYWYQQALGLGLQFLLWYDEGEERNRGNFPPRFSGRQFPNYSSELNVNALELEDSALYLCASSSDLMRTGRKQYFGPGTRLTVT.

The chain recombines TRBV7-9 with TRBJ2-2; 10 bases fit TRBD2. This CDR3 spans 15 amino acids. Germline V lookup: CDR1 SEHNR, CDR2 FQNEAQ (reference sequence). V shed 2 bases, J shed 5 bases, and the junction held 2 bases outside the gene matches. In nucleotides, the CDR3 is TGTGCCAGCAGCTTACTAGCGGGAGTAACCGGGGAGCTGTTTTTT. As protein: CASSLLAGVTGELFF.

This chain connects TRBV5-1 to TRBJ2-7; 7 bases line up with TRBD2. CDR3 size: 16 residues. CDR1 SGHRS and CDR2 YFSETQ come from the germline V gene. V lost 0 bases to trimming and J lost 5 bases; unmatched junction nucleotides: 11. The CDR3 spells CASSLGGAGVRDEQYF. The CDR3 DNA reads TGCGCCAGCAGCTTGGGTGGGGCGGGAGTCCGCGACGAGCAGTACTTC.

The chain is built from TRBV7-3 and TRBJ2-5; possibly TRBD1 for D (6 bases). The CDR3 is made up of 17 amino acids. Trimming stripped 4 bases from V and 2 bases from J, with 20 bases between. CDR1 is SGHTA, CDR2 FQGTGA, per germline. CDR3 sequence: CASSSLPRQETQETQYF. DNA for the CDR3: TGTGCCAGCAGCTCACTCCCCCGACAGGAGACTCAAGAGACCCAGTACTTC.